The T cell receptor (beta chain) described here comes from a study of blood T cell repertoires in COVID-19. Study context: Whether acute or convalescent, the COVID-19 samples came from the United States, Italy and Spain.

The CDR3 is 16 residues long. Germline V lookup: CDR1 MGHRA, CDR2 YSYEKL. V lost 1 base and J 5 bases, leaving 17 bases between the germline ends. Here immunoSEQ multiplex PCR was the method, and the copy in TCRdb shows in-frame clones only, minus some. The repertoire holds about 130,000 clones, with 90% as singletons. Sequenced material: peripheral blood. The chain employs TRBV4-1 and TRBJ2-5; possibly TRBD2 for D (5 bases). The TCR was taken from a man aged 60-69 years with COVID-19, enrolled during active disease. Here the CDR3 reads CASSQVGGSPGETQYF. In DNA, the CDR3 is TGCGCCAGCAGCCAAGTTGGTGGGAGTCCGGGGGAGACCCAGTACTTC.